The 24 T cell receptor beta chains listed next were all sequenced from one sample in a study of T cell changes during pregnancy in multiple sclerosis. The table came from immunoSEQ multiplex PCR; TCRdb's copy has only in-frame clones and leaves some out. The sample has about 45,000 clones, 85% to 90% seen once. The specimen comprised peripheral blood, sampled in the first trimester of pregnancy. These receptors were obtained from a female donor with multiple sclerosis, enrolled in a pregnancy study.

This clone was observed a single time. The genes are TRBV10-1 and TRBJ2-3, with TRBD1 matching 9 bases. The CDR3 runs 14 residues. The germline gives CDR1 WNHNN, CDR2 SYGVQD (reference sequence). J lost 4 bases, V lost 7 bases, and 6 bases had no gene match. The CDR3 DNA reads TGCGCCAGCAACGCCGGGACAGGGTCAGATACGCAGTATTTT. Protein sequence: CASNAGTGSDTQYF.

The V and J genes are TRBV28 and TRBJ2-7; 9 positions agree with TRBD1. Germline V CDR1 and CDR2: MDHEN, SYDVKM. The V and J ends lost 7 bases and 3 bases, in that order; junction bases with no gene match: 13. The CDR3 extends over 16 amino acids. The CDR3 DNA reads as TGTGCCAGCATGCGTTTGTCGGGACAGGGTCTCTACGAGCAGTACTTC. Translating gives CASMRLSGQGLYEQYF.

V is TRBV2 and J is TRBJ1-5; D is unclear. Trimming pared 6 bases from V and 0 bases from J, leaving 9 bases between. CDR1 is SNHLY and CDR2 is FYNNEI in the germline V gene. This CDR3 has 14 residues. In nucleotides, the CDR3 is TGTGCCAGCAGCCATGTCTATAGCAATCAGCCCCAGCATTTT. It is translated as CASSHVYSNQPQHF.

This sequence joins TRBV19 and TRBJ1-4, with 11 bases fitting TRBD1. Germline CDR1 reads LNHDA; CDR2 reads SQIVND (reference sequence). CDR3 length: 17 amino acids. V shed 4 bases, J shed 0 bases, and the junction held 4 bases outside the gene matches. The CDR3 loop is CASSRGQGVATNEKLFF. DNA of the CDR3: TGTGCCAGTAGTAGGGGACAGGGGGTCGCAACTAATGAAAAACTGTTTTTT.

CDR3 in DNA: TGTGCCAGCAGAGGGGCAAGGAGTGAAAAACTGTTTTTT. Translated: CASRGARSEKLFF. The chain employs TRBV28 and TRBJ1-4; tentative D call: TRBD1 (5 bases). This CDR3 is built from 13 residues. V gave up 6 bases and J gave up 7 bases, with 12 bases separating them. The germline V gene encodes CDR1 MDHEN and CDR2 SYDVKM.

This chain links TRBV7-9 with TRBJ1-4, with TRBD1 as a possible D gene (6 bases). Germline CDR1 reads SEHNR; CDR2 reads FQNEAQ (reference sequence). V lost 5 bases to trimming and J lost 7 bases, with 14 bases between them. This CDR3 region has 14 residues. The CDR3 sequence: CASSQTGTAEKLFF. CDR3 sequence (DNA): TGTGCCAGCAGCCAGACAGGAACGGCTGAAAAACTGTTTTTT.

The chain joins TRBV5-6 to TRBJ2-6; D unclear. The germline gives CDR1 SGHDT, CDR2 YYEEEE. Trimming cost V 2 bases and J 4 bases, with 10 bases left between them. This CDR3 spans 15 amino acids. The CDR3 region is CASSLGVGGANVLTF. CDR3 sequence (DNA): TGTGCCAGCAGCTTAGGAGTCGGCGGGGCCAACGTCCTGACTTTC.

This clone was seen a single time. The chain uses TRBV28 and TRBJ1-2; 10 nucleotides agree with TRBD1. Looked up from germline, CDR1 is MDHEN and CDR2 is SYDVKM. The V and J ends lost 9 bases and 5 bases, in that order; junction bases with no gene match: 21. This CDR3 is built from 18 residues. CDR3 region: CASSVGGQGQFFGYGYTF. CDR3 nucleotides: TGTGCCAGTTCCGTCGGGGGACAGGGGCAGTTTTTTGGGTATGGCTACACCTTC.

The rearrangement uses TRBV4-1 and TRBJ1-2, with TRBD1 matching 7 bases. V was clipped by 0 bases and J by 5 bases; unmatched bases: 6. The CDR3 totals 15 residues. The V gene's germline CDR1 is MGHRA and CDR2 YSYEKL. Written as DNA, the CDR3 is TGCGCCAGCAGCCAAGATCCACAGGGGCTGTATGGCTACACCTTC. This codes for CASSQDPQGLYGYTF.

V is TRBV6-8 and J is TRBJ1-1; 8 positions match TRBD1. The CDR3 runs 11 residues. Germline V lookup: CDR1 MNHGY, CDR2 SAAAGT. The V and J ends lost 8 bases and 12 bases, in that order; junction bases with no gene match: 8. This CDR3 is CASPDRDGSFF. The CDR3, as DNA: TGTGCCAGCCCGGACAGGGACGGTTCTTTCTTT.

The chain employs TRBV10-3 and TRBJ2-7; 9 bases map to TRBD1. With 0 bases clipped from V and 2 bases from J, the junction kept 5 bases outside the gene matches. Germline V gives CDR1 ENHRY, CDR2 SYGVKD. CDR3 size: 16 residues. The CDR3 spells CAISESWDRVTYEQYF. The DNA of the CDR3 is TGTGCCATCAGTGAGTCGTGGGACAGGGTAACCTACGAGCAGTACTTC.

The chain joins TRBV6-6 to TRBJ1-2; 7 bases agree with TRBD1. Per the germline V gene, CDR1 is MNHNY and CDR2 is SVGAGI (reference sequence). The CDR3 loop spans 14 amino acids. J lost 1 base, V lost 8 bases, and 7 bases had no gene match. DNA for the CDR3: TGTGCCAGCGTTTTCAGGGGGTTTAACTATGGCTACACCTTC. Encoded protein: CASVFRGFNYGYTF.

J is TRBJ1-2 and V is TRBV28, with no clear D. Germline V gives CDR1 MDHEN, CDR2 SYDVKM. This CDR3 has 14 residues. Trimming pared 2 bases from V and 8 bases from J, leaving 15 bases between. The CDR3 is CASSLGLLGSGYTF. In DNA form, the CDR3 reads TGTGCCAGCAGTTTAGGTTTATTGGGGAGCGGCTACACCTTC.

This clone has just a few counts. The chain links TRBV6-1 to TRBJ2-1, with 13 bases lining up with TRBD2. V shed 1 base, J shed 7 bases, and the junction held 4 bases outside the gene matches. The CDR3 is 16 residues long. CDR1 MNHNS and CDR2 SASEGT come from the germline V gene. The CDR3 spells CASSEELAGGGNEQFF. The CDR3, as DNA: TGTGCCAGCAGTGAAGAACTAGCGGGGGGGGGTAATGAGCAGTTCTTC.

The V call is TRBV5-1, the J call TRBJ1-6; D may be TRBD1 (5 bases). Trimming left V 1 base short and J 5 bases short, with 13 bases between. Germline CDR1 SGHRS, CDR2 YFSETQ. This CDR3 spans 16 amino acids. CDR3 amino acids: CASSLLVGGDNSPLHF. CDR3 DNA: TGCGCCAGCAGCTTGTTGGTTGGAGGGGATAATTCACCCCTCCACTTT.

V usage is TRBV30 and J usage is TRBJ2-3; D gene uncertain. Per the germline V gene, CDR1 is GTSNPN and CDR2 is SVGIG (reference sequence). The CDR3 loop spans 13 amino acids. V was pared by 1 base and J by 2 bases, with 7 bases between. The CDR3 DNA sequence: TGTGCCTGGAGTGGTACATTCACAGATACGCAGTATTTT. Translated: CAWSGTFTDTQYF.

This clone occurred once. This chain connects TRBV6-5 to TRBJ1-1; D is possibly TRBD1 (6 bases). This CDR3 has 14 residues. The V end lost 6 bases, the J end lost 2 bases, and 13 bases lay between the germline ends. The germline CDR1 and CDR2 sequences are MNHEY and SVGAGI. The CDR3 loop reads CASRWGTPNTEAFF. The CDR3 DNA sequence: TGTGCCAGCAGGTGGGGGACACCTAACACTGAAGCTTTCTTT.

V gene TRBV28 combines with J gene TRBJ2-7; D is possibly TRBD1 (6 bases). From germline, CDR1 is MDHEN and CDR2 SYDVKM. V dropped 7 bases and J dropped 3 bases, with 10 bases sitting between them. The CDR3 runs to 12 residues. In nucleotides, the CDR3 is TGTGCCAGCAAGGACAGCTACTACGAGCAGTACTTC. Protein product: CASKDSYYEQYF.

The chain is built from TRBV28 and TRBJ1-5, with D perhaps TRBD1 (6 bases). V was cut by 6 bases and J by 5 bases, with 11 bases left in between. This CDR3 region has 13 residues. CDR1 MDHEN and CDR2 SYDVKM come from the germline V gene. In DNA, the CDR3 is TGTGCCAGCAGGGACAGATCGGATCAGCCCCAGCATTTT. This sequence encodes CASRDRSDQPQHF.

This chain links TRBV18 with TRBJ1-1, with a weak D call TRBD1 (5 bases). This CDR3 spans 14 amino acids. CDR1 KGHSH and CDR2 LQKENI come from the germline V gene. Between the trimmed V and J ends, which lost 3 bases and 4 bases, there was a span of 12 bases. The CDR3 region is CASSPGLMGTEAFF. The DNA of the CDR3 is TGTGCCAGCTCACCGGGACTTATGGGCACTGAAGCTTTCTTT.

V usage is TRBV7-8 and J usage is TRBJ2-7; D uncertain. The V end lost 0 bases, the J end lost 4 bases, and 7 bases lay between the germline ends. The V gene's germline CDR1 is SGHVS and CDR2 FQNEAQ. The CDR3 totals 13 residues. This CDR3 reads CASSLAHQYEQYF. Here the CDR3 DNA reads TGTGCCAGCAGCTTAGCGCATCAGTACGAGCAGTACTTC.

The CDR3 region has the DNA TGTGCCAGCAGTTCCTTTACGTCGGGACACCTAGTTCAGCCCCAGCATTTT. Amino acids: CASSSFTSGHLVQPQHF. This chain links TRBV28 with TRBJ1-5; D might be TRBD1 (6 bases). From germline, CDR1 is MDHEN and CDR2 SYDVKM. The CDR3 is 17 amino acids. V was shortened by 4 bases and J by 6 bases, with 22 bases between the two germline ends. The full variable domain, completed using reference TRBV28 and TRBJ1-5, is DVKVTQSSRYLVKRTGEKVFLECVQDMDHENMFWYRQDPGLGLRLIYFSYDVKMKEKGDIPEGYSVSREKKERFSLILESASTNQTSMYLCASSSFTSGHLVQPQHFGDGTRLSIL.

The chain combines TRBV2 with TRBJ1-6; D perhaps matches TRBD1 (6 bases). Trimming stripped 6 bases from V and 0 bases from J, with 12 bases between. Germline V gives CDR1 SNHLY, CDR2 FYNNEI. The CDR3 loop spans 16 amino acids. As DNA, the CDR3 is TGTGCCAGCAGACCCGGGACAAGCTCCTATAATTCACCCCTCCACTTT. Protein sequence: CASRPGTSSYNSPLHF.

The chain is built from TRBV28 and TRBJ2-5, with D possibly matching TRBD1 (6 bases). The V and J ends lost 6 bases and 3 bases respectively, with 14 bases between them. CDR1 is MDHEN, CDR2 SYDVKM, per germline. This CDR3 spans 14 amino acids. CDR3 in amino acids: CASRIQGWEETQYF. The CDR3 DNA reads as TGTGCCAGCAGGATACAGGGTTGGGAAGAGACCCAGTACTTC.